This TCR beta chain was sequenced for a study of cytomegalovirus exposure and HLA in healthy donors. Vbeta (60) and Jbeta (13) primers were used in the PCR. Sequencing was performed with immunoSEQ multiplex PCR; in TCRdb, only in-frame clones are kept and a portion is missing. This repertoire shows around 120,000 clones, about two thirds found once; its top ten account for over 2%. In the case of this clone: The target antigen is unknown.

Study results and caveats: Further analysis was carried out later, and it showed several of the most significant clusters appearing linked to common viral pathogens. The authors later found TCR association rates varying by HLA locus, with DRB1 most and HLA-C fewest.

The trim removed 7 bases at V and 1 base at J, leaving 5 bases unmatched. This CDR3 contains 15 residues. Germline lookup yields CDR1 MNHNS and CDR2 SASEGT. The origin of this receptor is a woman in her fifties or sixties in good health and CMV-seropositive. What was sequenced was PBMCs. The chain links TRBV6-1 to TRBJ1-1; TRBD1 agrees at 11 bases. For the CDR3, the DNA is TGTGCCAGCAACGGACAGGGGGCTCGGAACACTGAAGCTTTCTTT. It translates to CASNGQGARNTEAFF.